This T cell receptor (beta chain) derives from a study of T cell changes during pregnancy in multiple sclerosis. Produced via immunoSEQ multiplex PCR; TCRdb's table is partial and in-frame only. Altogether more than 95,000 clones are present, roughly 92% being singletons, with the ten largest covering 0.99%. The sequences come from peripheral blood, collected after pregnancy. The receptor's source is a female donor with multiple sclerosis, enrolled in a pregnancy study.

The DNA for the CDR3 is TGCGCCAGCAGCTTGGTGGCAGGGATAACCGGGGAGCTGTTTTTT. This codes for CASSLVAGITGELFF. The chain uses TRBV5-1 and TRBJ2-2, with D perhaps TRBD1 (5 bases). V lost 0 bases and J lost 5, with 11 bases in between. Germline lookup yields CDR1 SGHRS and CDR2 YFSETQ. This CDR3 is 15 amino acids long.